This T cell receptor beta chain was profiled in a study of T cell repertoires in cytomegalovirus infection (dated by TCRdb to between 2019 and 2020). About the investigation overall: Because public TCR beta signatures pointed to carriage of CMV infection together with the matching HLA type, the HLA type of each donor mattered for the analysis. Results the study describes overall, beyond this receptor: Cumulative frequency of public TCR beta family members discriminated carriers of CMV infection plus the relevant HLA type in this cohort and an independent 352-donor cohort. The ex vivo response was dominated by HLA-C-restricted CMV-specific TCR beta clonotypes, which also provided the single most frequent clonotype in two of eight donors.

Details on this clonotype: This receptor's antigen is unknown. Base qualities are not recorded, but no much larger clone differs from it by a single base.

Reading from cysteine to phenylalanine, the CDR3 counts 16 amino acids. Just the 48-base CDR3 DNA is kept, in frame starting at base 1. Germline trimming: 0 bases from V, 5 bases from J; junction bases outside gene matches: 4. The germline V gene sets CDR1 to LGHNA and CDR2 to YSLEER. For sequencing, an Illumina HiSeq 1500 was employed. Using fastp at Q25 and MiXCR, TCRdb reprocessed the public reads and kept productive beta chains. For every CDR3 protein sequence, its rows merge into one entry that carries the most common genes and DNA. Within this sample are around 280,000 distinct CDR3 sequences, with roughly 13% of them counted one time only. The leading ten clones occupy 7.5% to 10% of the sample.

This clonotype was sampled from a human donor in good health (CMV status not recorded). Some clones in this sample may be carry-over from other donors' samples. The chain is encoded by TRBV4-3 joined to TRBJ2-5; the central 12 bases match TRBD2. The sample taken for sequencing was PBMCs. The bases are TGCGCCAGCAGCCAAGAACTAGCGGGAGGCGGGGAGACCCAGTACTTC. The resulting protein is CASSQELAGGGETQYF.